This entry lists 22 T cell receptor beta chains sequenced from one sample in a study of T-cell memory formation after mild COVID-19. One entry per CDR3 protein, called by TCRdb with MiXCR from the 5' RACE reads. The data show about 200,000 distinct CDR3 sequences, over 9.5% seen once. Sample: PBMCs or a T cell subset sorted from them (not recorded which). All receptors come from a man between 18 and 35 years old who had mild COVID-19 (a few samples of this study predate the infection). Cell type and time point are not known.

This clonotype was seen ten or more times. V usage is TRBV7-6 and J usage is TRBJ2-3; TRBD1 matches at 7 bases. The ends lost 4 bases at V and 1 base at J; junction bases unmatched: 11. There are 17 residues in the CDR3. The germline V gene encodes CDR1 SGHVS and CDR2 FNYEAQ. CDR3 bases: TGTGCCAGCAGCTCAAGAACAGGGGCCCAAGGCACAGATACGCAGTATTTT. This translates into CASSSRTGAQGTDTQYF.

This clonotype was counted only a few times. The chain links TRBV10-3 to TRBJ2-3; D is undetermined. This CDR3 has 12 residues. V dropped 8 bases and J dropped 0 bases, with 6 bases sitting between them. CDR1 and CDR2 (germline): ENHRY, SYGVKD. The CDR3 bases are TGTGCCATCGGTCTGAGCACAGATACGCAGTATTTT. This translates into CAIGLSTDTQYF.

The V and J genes are TRBV5-1 and TRBJ2-2; no reliable D call. The germline CDR1 and CDR2 sequences are SGHRS and YFSETQ. The CDR3 runs to 16 residues. Trimming cost V 4 bases and J 1 base, with 14 bases left between them. CDR3 amino acids: CASSLVRSVNTGELFF. In DNA, the CDR3 is TGCGCCAGCAGCCTGGTCCGAAGCGTGAACACCGGGGAGCTGTTTTTT.

This clonotype has ten or more counts. This chain uses TRBV12-3 or TRBV12-4 with TRBJ1-1, with 9 bases fitting TRBD1. Losses at the gene ends were 5 bases for V and 4 bases for J; bases not matched to a gene: 5. The CDR3 has 14 residues. The CDR3 DNA reads as TGTGCCAGCAGTACAGGGGGCTCGGCCACTGAAGCTTTCTTT. Residues: CASSTGGSATEAFF.

The chain carries TRBV2 and TRBJ2-3; D is possibly TRBD2 (5 bases). This CDR3 is built from 16 residues. Germline V gene data show CDR1 as SNHLY and CDR2 as FYNNEI. V was pared by 3 bases and J by 2 bases, with 15 bases between. CDR3 bases: TGTGCCAGCAGTGATGAGGGCAGAGCCGTCACAGATACGCAGTATTTT. Translated, it gives CASSDEGRAVTDTQYF.

In this sample, this clonotype turned up many times. J is TRBJ2-1 and V is TRBV5-1; TRBD2 agrees at 9 bases. After removal of 2 bases from V and 9 bases from J, the junction contained 6 bases not matched to a gene. This CDR3 spans 14 amino acids. CDR1 SGHRS and CDR2 YFSETQ come from the germline V gene. The CDR3 region is CASSLPGLAREQFF. CDR3 DNA sequence: TGCGCCAGCAGCTTACCGGGACTAGCTCGTGAGCAGTTCTTC.

This clonotype turned up a few times. This chain links TRBV7-2 with TRBJ2-5; the D gene is possibly TRBD2 (6 bases). The ends were cut back, 5 bases at V and 2 bases at J, with 15 bases in the middle. This CDR3 is 15 amino acids long. Looked up from germline, CDR1 is SGHTA and CDR2 is FQGNSA. For the CDR3, the DNA is TGTGCCAGCAGCCTCCGGTCAGGGAGGCAAGAGACCCAGTACTTC. It codes for CASSLRSGRQETQYF.

This clonotype was found many times. V is TRBV30 and J is TRBJ1-1, with D uncertain. Germline values: CDR1 GTSNPN, CDR2 SVGIG (reference sequence). This CDR3 contains 13 residues. Trimming stripped 2 bases from V and 0 bases from J, with 7 bases between. The CDR3 here is CAWSNGLNTEAFF. The CDR3 DNA is TGTGCCTGGAGTAACGGCTTGAACACTGAAGCTTTCTTT.

This clonotype was counted between two and nine times. This chain connects TRBV29-1 to TRBJ1-5; D is unclear. Germline V gene lookup returns CDR1 SQVTM and CDR2 ANQGSEA. The CDR3 contains 13 residues. The V end was cut by 7 bases, the J end by 4 bases, with 14 bases between. The CDR3 spells CSAIPHPNQPQHF. CDR3 DNA sequence: TGCAGCGCCATACCACATCCAAATCAGCCCCAGCATTTT. The complete variable domain, with remaining parts taken from reference TRBV29-1 and TRBJ1-5, reads SAVISQKPSRDICQRGTSLTIQCQVDSQVTMMFWYRQQPGQSLTLIATANQGSEATYESGFVIDKFPISRPNLTFSTLTVSNMSPEDSSIYLCSAIPHPNQPQHFGDGTRLSIL.

This clonotype was found many times. The CDR3 DNA is TGTGCCAGCACAACCCTCACAGATACGCAGTATTTT. Its protein is CASTTLTDTQYF. The genes are TRBV12-3 or TRBV12-4 and TRBJ2-3; D unclear. CDR3 length: 12 residues. Trimming cost V 7 bases and J 2 bases, with 7 bases left between them.

This clonotype was observed at least ten times. The chain carries TRBV5-1 and TRBJ2-3; D is uncertain. V was cut by 2 bases and J by 0 bases, with 7 bases left in between. CDR3 length: 14 amino acids. CDR1 is SGHRS and CDR2 is YFSETQ in the germline V gene. DNA for the CDR3: TGCGCCAGCAGCTTTATCCCAAGCACAGATACGCAGTATTTT. Translated: CASSFIPSTDTQYF.

This clonotype was counted between two and nine times. This chain joins TRBV7-3 and TRBJ2-4; D not resolved. Trimming cost V 5 bases and J 3 bases, with 8 bases left between them. The germline CDR1 and CDR2 sequences are SGHTA and FQGTGA. There are 13 residues in the CDR3. CDR3 DNA sequence: TGTGCCAGCAGCGTCAGCGACAAAAACATTCAGTACTTC. This codes for CASSVSDKNIQYF.

V and J are TRBV5-1 and TRBJ2-3; 8 nucleotides agree with TRBD1. Germline V gene sequence: CDR1 SGHRS, CDR2 YFSETQ. CDR3 length: 14 amino acids. With V trimmed by 3 bases and J by 4 bases, 4 bases remained unmatched. CDR3 in DNA: TGCGCCAGCAGCTATCCACAGGGGGCAGATACGCAGTATTTT. Residues: CASSYPQGADTQYF.

This clonotype came up many times. V usage is TRBV7-8 and J usage is TRBJ1-1; 7 bases are a match to TRBD1. This CDR3 is 15 amino acids long. The germline gives CDR1 SGHVS, CDR2 FQNEAQ. V lost 5 bases and J lost 6; bases outside the gene matches: 12. The chain's CDR3 is CASSPRGLHRAEAFF. For the CDR3, the DNA is TGTGCCAGCAGCCCTAGGGGGCTCCATCGGGCTGAAGCTTTCTTT.

This clonotype was observed at least ten times. The DNA of the CDR3 is TGTGCCAGCAGTCCTACAAGCAACAGGGACGGAGGCACTGAAGCTTTCTTT. Residues: CASSPTSNRDGGTEAFF. The chain uses TRBV12-3 or TRBV12-4 and TRBJ1-1; D may be TRBD1 (6 bases). The CDR3 has 17 residues. Between the trimmed V and J ends, which lost 5 bases and 4 bases, there was a span of 23 bases.

This clonotype has ten or more counts. V is TRBV12-3 or TRBV12-4 and J is TRBJ2-5, with D hard to call. V dropped 0 bases and J dropped 5 bases, with 7 bases sitting between them. This CDR3 has 13 amino acids. In nucleotides, the CDR3 is TGTGCCAGCAGTTTAGCGGGATTCGAGACCCAGTACTTC. Its protein product is CASSLAGFETQYF.

This clonotype was detected many times. The V gene is TRBV5-4, the J gene TRBJ2-2, with 8 nucleotides matching TRBD2. The CDR3 sequence is 18 residues long. Unmatched junction bases numbered 14, after V lost 4 bases and J lost 3 bases. Germline V gives CDR1 SGHNT, CDR2 YYREEE (reference sequence). The CDR3 nucleotides are TGTGCCAGCAGCCTCCGGTCTGGGAGCGGGGGATACACCGGGGAGCTGTTTTTT. Amino acid sequence: CASSLRSGSGGYTGELFF.

This chain links TRBV7-2 with TRBJ2-5, with D uncertain. The V and J ends lost 5 bases and 3 bases respectively, with 16 bases between them. CDR1 and CDR2 from the germline V gene are SGHTA and FQGNSA. The CDR3 length is 15 residues. The CDR3 protein is CASSPRPGEEETQYF. The CDR3 DNA reads as TGTGCCAGCAGCCCACGGCCAGGAGAAGAAGAGACCCAGTACTTC.

A few counts support this clonotype. The V and J genes are TRBV5-1 and TRBJ1-2; tentatively, D is TRBD1 (6 bases). The germline CDR1 and CDR2 sequences are SGHRS and YFSETQ. CDR3 length: 13 amino acids. The germline V and J ends were trimmed by 0 bases and 4 bases, with 7 bases remaining between them. Here the CDR3 DNA reads TGCGCCAGCAGCTTGGGACAGGTCTATGGCTACACCTTC. Translating it yields CASSLGQVYGYTF.

This clonotype was counted between two and nine times. This chain uses TRBV7-2 with TRBJ1-2; 8 nucleotides agree with TRBD1. Per the germline V gene, CDR1 is SGHTA and CDR2 is FQGNSA. The junction had 5 bases not matched to a gene; V was cut back by 3 bases and J by 8 bases. This CDR3 is 13 amino acids long. The CDR3 loop reads CASSFRGPEGYTF. CDR3 in DNA: TGTGCCAGCAGCTTCAGGGGGCCAGAGGGCTACACCTTC.

This chain links TRBV12-3 or TRBV12-4 with TRBJ1-5; D remains unclear. Trimming cost V 3 bases and J 2 bases, with 8 bases left between them. This CDR3 is 14 amino acids long. CDR3 sequence: CASSFSDRNQPQHF. CDR3 nucleotide sequence: TGTGCCAGCAGTTTTAGTGACCGCAATCAGCCCCAGCATTTT.

This clonotype was seen a few times. The chain is built from TRBV12-3 or TRBV12-4 and TRBJ1-2; 8 bases map to TRBD1. J was trimmed by 13 bases and V by 3 bases; bases with no gene match: 10. This CDR3 comprises 13 residues. The CDR3 DNA is TGTGCCAGCAGTTTGGAAATCCAGGGGGCTGTCACCTTC. Translated: CASSLEIQGAVTF.